This TCR beta chain is drawn from a study of CD8+CD57+ T cells in acquired aplastic anemia. At the level of the study: The average for DNA from sorted CD4+ and CD8+ cells was 3 to 3.5 ug.

Flow cytometry had shown expanded CD8+CD57+ cells in the patients chosen for sequencing. The blood sampling took place in patients who had so far received no therapy. Genomic DNA templated the TCR beta VDJ and CDR3 profiling. TCRdb re-derived calls from the reads in MiXCR, one entry per CDR3 protein. The sample contains about 200,000 distinct CDR3 sequences, roughly two thirds of which appear only once. A few counts support this clonotype. Its cognate antigen is unknown. CDR3 length equals 14 residues. The V gene's germline CDR1 is ENHRY and CDR2 SYGVKD. Trimming cost V 10 bases and J 5 bases; bases outside gene matches: 7. Study conclusions and caveats: Between patients and controls, CD8+ Simpson's diversity did not vary significantly. Sharing between patients and controls was observed for around 27 CD8+ CDR3 sequences.

The sample consisted of sorted CD4+, CD8+, or CD8+CD57+ T cells (not recorded which) from PBMCs. The chain is built from TRBV10-3 and TRBJ1-6; 8 bases are a match to TRBD1. This TCR came from a human donor with aplastic anemia. The CDR3 loop is CANRGTGDNSPLHF. In nucleotides, the CDR3 is TGTGCCAATCGAGGGACAGGTGATAATTCACCCCTCCACTTT.